This T cell receptor (beta chain) was captured by sequencing in a study of blood T cell repertoires in COVID-19 (dated by TCRdb to about 2020). Background on the whole study: Collaborator samples came from the United States, Italy and Spain and covered acute and convalescent phases of COVID-19. The prospective study material was composed of cDNA or gDNA derived from T cells, B-cell-depleted T cells, or PBMCs. The dataset comprised deeply sampled blood TCRbeta repertoires from subjects exposed to, actively infected with, or recovered from COVID-19. The repertoires were released in a freely available public database intended as a resource for research on the immune response to SARS-CoV-2. Samples were obtained from the ongoing ImmuneRACE study (first 160 participants) and from about 1,300 subjects provided by 6 global collaborators. Nearly every sample came with metadata listing a de-identified subject ID, COVID-19 status, age in years and sex. HLA class I and class II types, where available, came from metadata supplied by the sample provider rather than from assay-based typing.

TCRbeta CDR3 regions were amplified from genomic DNA by means of the immunoSEQ Assay, a bias-controlled multiplex PCR. As for the original processing: Nucleated cell counts per sample were estimated from amplification of reference gene primers within the assay. To quantify the absolute abundance of each unique TCRbeta CDR3 rearrangement, sequence reads were collapsed and filtered. For each sample, productive Simpson clonality was calculated by taking the square root of Simpson's diversity index across productive rearrangements. Sourced from immuneACCESS, this table was stored by TCRdb with only in-frame sequences that have V and J called. A share of the clones is absent; for the studies checked, an unresolved V gene accounts for under half, and the remainder has no known explanation. The V and J calls and the clone size are those of that table, but D and trimming were determined from the DNA. The sample table shows 300,000 or so clones, and more than 70% are seen once. Clones ranked in the top ten supply around 7.8% of the sample.

Samples from volunteer blood donors who had recovered from COVID-19 were contributed by a second Seattle source. Each collaborating institution followed its own protocols to collect whole blood in K2EDTA tubes. For TCRbeta analysis, collaborator samples were shipped as frozen whole blood, as isolated PBMCs, or as DNA extracted from either sample type. Broad study findings and their caveats: How much clinical and demographic metadata was included differed by source and by participant, and the metadata was provided uncurated.

Note on this clone: Its antigen specificity is not known. No qualities accompany the bases; no much larger clone lies one base away.

The origin of this receptor is a woman aged 50 to 60 who had recovered from COVID-19. Material for sequencing was peripheral blood.

In nucleotides, the sequence is TGTGCCAGCAGTGTCCGGCTAGTAGACTACGAGCAGTACTTC. It codes for CASSVRLVDYEQYF. The rearranged chain carries TRBV2 and TRBJ2-7; the D gene assignment is ambiguous. The germline V gene yields SNHLY for CDR1 and FYNNEI for CDR2. The V and J ends are trimmed by 4 bases and 3 bases, leaving 13 bases between them. The CDR3, from cysteine to phenylalanine, totals 14 residues. Only the CDR3 DNA stays, 42 bases, in frame from base 1.